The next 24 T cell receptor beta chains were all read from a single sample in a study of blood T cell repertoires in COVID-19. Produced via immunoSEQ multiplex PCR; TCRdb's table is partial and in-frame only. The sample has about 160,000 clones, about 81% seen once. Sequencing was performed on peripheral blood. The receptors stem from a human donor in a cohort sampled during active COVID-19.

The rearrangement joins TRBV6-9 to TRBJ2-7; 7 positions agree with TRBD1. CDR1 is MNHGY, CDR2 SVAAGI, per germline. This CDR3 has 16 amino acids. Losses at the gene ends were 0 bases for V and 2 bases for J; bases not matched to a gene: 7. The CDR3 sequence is CASSYSITGATYEQYF. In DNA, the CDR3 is TGTGCCAGCAGTTATTCGATAACAGGGGCGACCTACGAGCAGTACTTC.

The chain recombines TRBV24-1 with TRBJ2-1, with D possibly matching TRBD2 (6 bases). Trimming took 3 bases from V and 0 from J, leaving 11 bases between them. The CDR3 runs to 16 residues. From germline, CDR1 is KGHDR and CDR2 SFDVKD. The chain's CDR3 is CATSDAGRSSYNEQFF. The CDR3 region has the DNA TGTGCCACCAGTGATGCGGGGAGGAGCTCCTACAATGAGCAGTTCTTC.

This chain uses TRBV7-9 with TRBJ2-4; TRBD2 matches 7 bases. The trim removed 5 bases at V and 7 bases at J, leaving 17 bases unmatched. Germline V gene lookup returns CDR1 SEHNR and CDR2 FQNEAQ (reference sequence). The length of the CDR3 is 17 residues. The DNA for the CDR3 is TGTGCCAGCAGCCCCCCCCTCCGGGGGGAATCAAATAACATTCAGTACTTC. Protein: CASSPPLRGESNNIQYF.

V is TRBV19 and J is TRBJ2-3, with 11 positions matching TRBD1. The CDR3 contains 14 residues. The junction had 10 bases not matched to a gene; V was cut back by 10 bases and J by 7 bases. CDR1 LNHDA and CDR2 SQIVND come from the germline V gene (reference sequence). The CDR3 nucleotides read TGTGCCACCATGGGACAGGGGGTCCGGTATACGCAGTATTTT. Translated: CATMGQGVRYTQYF. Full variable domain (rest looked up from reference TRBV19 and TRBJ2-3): DGGITQSPKYLFRKEGQNVTLSCEQNLNHDAMYWYRQDPGQGLRLIYYSQIVNDFQKGDIAEGYSVSREKKESFPLTVTSAQKNPTAFYLCATMGQGVRYTQYFGPGTRLTVL.

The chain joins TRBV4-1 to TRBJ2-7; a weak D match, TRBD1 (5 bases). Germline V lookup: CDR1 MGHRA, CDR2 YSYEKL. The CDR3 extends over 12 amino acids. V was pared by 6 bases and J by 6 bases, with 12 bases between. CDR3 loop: CASSHTGVEQYF. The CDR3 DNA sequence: TGCGCCAGCAGTCATACAGGAGTCGAGCAGTACTTC.

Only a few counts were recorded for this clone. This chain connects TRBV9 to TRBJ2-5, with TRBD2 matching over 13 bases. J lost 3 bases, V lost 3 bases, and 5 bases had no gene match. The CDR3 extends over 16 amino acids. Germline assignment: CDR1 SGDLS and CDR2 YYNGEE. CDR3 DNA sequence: TGTGCCAGCAGCGGCACTAGCGGGGGGGCCGAAGAGACCCAGTACTTC. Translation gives CASSGTSGGAEETQYF. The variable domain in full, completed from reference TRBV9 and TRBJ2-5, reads DSGVTQTPKHLITATGQRVTLRCSPRSGDLSVYWYQQSLDQGLQFLIQYYNGEERAKGNILERFSAQQFPDLHSELNLSSLELGDSALYFCASSGTSGGAEETQYFGPGTRLLVL.

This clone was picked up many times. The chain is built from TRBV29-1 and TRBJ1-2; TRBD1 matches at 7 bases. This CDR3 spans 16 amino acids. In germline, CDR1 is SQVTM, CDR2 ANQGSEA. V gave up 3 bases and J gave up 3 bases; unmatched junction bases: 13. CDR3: CSVEGITGAGDYGYTF. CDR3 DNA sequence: TGCAGCGTTGAGGGTATTACAGGGGCCGGAGACTATGGCTACACCTTC.

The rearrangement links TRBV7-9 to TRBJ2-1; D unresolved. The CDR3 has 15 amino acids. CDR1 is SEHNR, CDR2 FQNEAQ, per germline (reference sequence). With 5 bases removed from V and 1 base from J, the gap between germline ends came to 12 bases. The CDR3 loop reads CASSPPTRSYNEQFF. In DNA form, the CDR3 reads TGTGCCAGCAGCCCCCCGACTCGTTCCTACAATGAGCAGTTCTTC.

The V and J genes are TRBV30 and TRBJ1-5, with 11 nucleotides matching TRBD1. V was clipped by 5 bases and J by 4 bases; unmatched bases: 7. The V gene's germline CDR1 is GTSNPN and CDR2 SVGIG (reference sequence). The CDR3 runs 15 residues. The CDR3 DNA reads TGTGCCTGGGGACAGGGGGCGCCGGGAAATCAGCCCCAGCATTTT. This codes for CAWGQGAPGNQPQHF.

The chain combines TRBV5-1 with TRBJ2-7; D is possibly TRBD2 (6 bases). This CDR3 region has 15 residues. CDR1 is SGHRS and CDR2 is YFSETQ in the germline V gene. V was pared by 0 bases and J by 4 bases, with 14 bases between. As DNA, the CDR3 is TGCGCCAGCAGCTTGGGACCGGGGGAAGGGTACGAGCAGTACTTC. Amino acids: CASSLGPGEGYEQYF.

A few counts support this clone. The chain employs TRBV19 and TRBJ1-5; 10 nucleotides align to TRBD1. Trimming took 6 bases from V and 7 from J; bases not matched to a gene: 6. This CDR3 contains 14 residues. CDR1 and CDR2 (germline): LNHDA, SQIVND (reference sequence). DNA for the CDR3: TGTGCCAGTAGCCCGACAGGGGGCGGGCAGCCCCAGCATTTT. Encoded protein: CASSPTGGGQPQHF. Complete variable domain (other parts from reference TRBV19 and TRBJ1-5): DGGITQSPKYLFRKEGQNVTLSCEQNLNHDAMYWYRQDPGQGLRLIYYSQIVNDFQKGDIAEGYSVSREKKESFPLTVTSAQKNPTAFYLCASSPTGGGQPQHFGDGTRLSIL.

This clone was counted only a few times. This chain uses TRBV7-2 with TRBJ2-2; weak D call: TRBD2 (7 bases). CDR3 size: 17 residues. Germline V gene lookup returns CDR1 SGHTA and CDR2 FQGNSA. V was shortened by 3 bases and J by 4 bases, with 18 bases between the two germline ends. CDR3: CASSFKLARGITGELFF. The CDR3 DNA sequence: TGTGCCAGCAGCTTTAAACTAGCGAGGGGGATCACCGGGGAGCTGTTTTTT.

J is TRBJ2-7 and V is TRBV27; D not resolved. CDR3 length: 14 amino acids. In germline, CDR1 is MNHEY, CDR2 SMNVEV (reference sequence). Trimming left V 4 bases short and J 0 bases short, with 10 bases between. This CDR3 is CASSSHDNSYEQYF. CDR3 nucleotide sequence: TGTGCCAGCAGTTCCCACGACAACTCCTACGAGCAGTACTTC.

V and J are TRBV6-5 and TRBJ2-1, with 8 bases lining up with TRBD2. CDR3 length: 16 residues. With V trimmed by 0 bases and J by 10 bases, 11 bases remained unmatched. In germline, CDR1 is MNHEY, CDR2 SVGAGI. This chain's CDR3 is CASSYSKGGRTREQFF. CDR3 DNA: TGTGCCAGCAGTTACTCGAAAGGCGGGAGGACTAGAGAGCAGTTCTTC.

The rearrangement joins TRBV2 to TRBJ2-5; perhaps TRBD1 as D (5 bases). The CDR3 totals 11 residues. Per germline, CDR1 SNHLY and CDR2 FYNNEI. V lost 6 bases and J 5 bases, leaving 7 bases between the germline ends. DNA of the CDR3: TGTGCCAGCAGGTACAGGGAGACCCAGTACTTC. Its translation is CASRYRETQYF.

Here the CDR3 reads CASSTREMNTEAFF. The CDR3 region has the DNA TGTGCCAGTAGTACTAGGGAGATGAACACTGAAGCTTTCTTT. This sequence joins TRBV19 and TRBJ1-1; D is unclear. Trimming left V 4 bases short and J 0 bases short, with 9 bases between. This CDR3 contains 14 residues. Germline assignment: CDR1 LNHDA and CDR2 SQIVND (reference sequence).

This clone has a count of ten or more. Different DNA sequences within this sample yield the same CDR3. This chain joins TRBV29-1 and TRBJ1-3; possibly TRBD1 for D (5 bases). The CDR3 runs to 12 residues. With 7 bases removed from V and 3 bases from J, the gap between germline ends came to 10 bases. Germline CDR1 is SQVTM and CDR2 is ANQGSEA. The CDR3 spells CSAQGRGNTIYF. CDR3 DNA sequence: TGCAGCGCCCAGGGTCGTGGAAACACCATATATTTT.

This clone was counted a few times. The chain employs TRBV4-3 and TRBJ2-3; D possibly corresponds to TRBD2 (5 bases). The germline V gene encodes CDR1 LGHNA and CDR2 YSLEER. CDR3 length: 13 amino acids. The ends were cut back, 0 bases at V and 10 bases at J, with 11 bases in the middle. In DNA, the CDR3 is TGCGCCAGCAGCCAAGATTCGACTACGGCGCAGTATTTT. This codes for CASSQDSTTAQYF.

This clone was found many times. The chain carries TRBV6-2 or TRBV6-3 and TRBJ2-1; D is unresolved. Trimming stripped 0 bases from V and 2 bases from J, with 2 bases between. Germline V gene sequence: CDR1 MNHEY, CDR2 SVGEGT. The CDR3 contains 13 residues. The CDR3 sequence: CASSYSAYNEQFF. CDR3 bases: TGTGCCAGCAGTTACTCCGCCTACAATGAGCAGTTCTTC.

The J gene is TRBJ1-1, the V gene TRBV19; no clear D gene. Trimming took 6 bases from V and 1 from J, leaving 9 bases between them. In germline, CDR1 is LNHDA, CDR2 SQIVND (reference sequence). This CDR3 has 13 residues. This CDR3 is CASRRPGNTEAFF. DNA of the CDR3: TGTGCCAGTAGGAGACCAGGGAACACTGAAGCTTTCTTT.

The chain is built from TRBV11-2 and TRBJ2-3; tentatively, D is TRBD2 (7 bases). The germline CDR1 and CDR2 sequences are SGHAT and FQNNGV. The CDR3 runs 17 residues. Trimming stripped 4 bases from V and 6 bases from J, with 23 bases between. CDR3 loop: CASSSIRGEGLQDTQYF. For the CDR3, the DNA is TGTGCCAGCAGCTCCATTAGGGGGGAGGGATTACAGGATACGCAGTATTTT.

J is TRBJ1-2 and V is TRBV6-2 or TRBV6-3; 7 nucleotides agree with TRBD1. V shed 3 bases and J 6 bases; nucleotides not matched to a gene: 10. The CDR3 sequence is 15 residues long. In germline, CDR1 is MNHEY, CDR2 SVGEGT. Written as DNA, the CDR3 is TGTGCCAGCAGTTATTACCAACAGGGGACTGATGGCTACACCTTC. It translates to CASSYYQQGTDGYTF.

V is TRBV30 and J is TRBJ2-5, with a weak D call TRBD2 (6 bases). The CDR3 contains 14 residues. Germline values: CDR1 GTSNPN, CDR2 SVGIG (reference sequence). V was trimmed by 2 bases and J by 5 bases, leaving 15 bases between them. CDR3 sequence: CAWSWGSGGETQYF. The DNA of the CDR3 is TGTGCCTGGAGTTGGGGATCCGGGGGTGAGACCCAGTACTTC.

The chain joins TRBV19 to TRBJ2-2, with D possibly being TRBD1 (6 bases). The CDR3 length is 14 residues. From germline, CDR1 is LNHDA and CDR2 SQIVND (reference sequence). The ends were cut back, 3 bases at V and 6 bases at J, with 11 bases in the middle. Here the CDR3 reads CASSMKGVPGELFF. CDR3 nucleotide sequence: TGTGCCAGTAGTATGAAGGGGGTGCCCGGGGAGCTGTTTTTT. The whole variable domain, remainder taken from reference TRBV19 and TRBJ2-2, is DGGITQSPKYLFRKEGQNVTLSCEQNLNHDAMYWYRQDPGQGLRLIYYSQIVNDFQKGDIAEGYSVSREKKESFPLTVTSAQKNPTAFYLCASSMKGVPGELFFGEGSRLTVL.